This entry lists 3 T cell receptor beta chains sequenced from one sample in a study of T-cell memory formation after mild COVID-19. Each CDR3 protein is one row after TCRdb ran MiXCR on the 5' RACE reads. The table has 550,000 to 600,000 distinct CDR3 sequences, about 22% seen once. The sample was PBMCs or a T cell subset sorted from them (not recorded which). Receptors were obtained from an adult woman who had mild COVID-19 (a few samples of this study predate the infection). Cell type and time point are not known.

This chain links TRBV14 with TRBJ2-1; TRBD1 matches at 11 bases. Per the germline V gene, CDR1 is SGHDN and CDR2 is FVKESK. The CDR3 spans 16 residues. The V and J ends lost 2 bases and 7 bases, in that order; junction bases with no gene match: 7. CDR3 nucleotides: TGTGCCAGCAGCCAAATCGGACAGGGGGCGGGGAATGAGCAGTTCTTC. This translates into CASSQIGQGAGNEQFF.

This clonotype showed up just a few times. The chain uses TRBV19 and TRBJ1-1, with TRBD1 identical over 7 bases. The germline V gene has CDR1 LNHDA and CDR2 SQIVND (reference sequence). This CDR3 is built from 16 residues. V lost 3 bases to trimming and J lost 2 bases; unmatched junction nucleotides: 9. The CDR3 DNA is TGTGCCAGTAGTATGGCAGGGGGAACCTTTAACACTGAAGCTTTCTTT. Its translation is CASSMAGGTFNTEAFF.

This clonotype was observed a handful of times. CDR3 residues: CASSHEQANPTDTQYF. CDR3 bases: TGTGCCAGCAGCCACGAGCAAGCAAACCCCACAGATACGCAGTATTTT. The chain combines TRBV7-2 with TRBJ2-3; unclear D gene. From germline, CDR1 is SGHTA and CDR2 FQGNSA. The length of the CDR3 is 16 residues. Deletions cut 5 bases from V and 2 bases from J, with 17 bases between.